This TCR beta chain is drawn from a study of persistence of HIV-infected CD4 T cells. Study-level results: Compared with CD3/CD28-stimulated cells, CMV- and Gag-responding cells showed lower TCRbeta richness.

The CDR3 length is 14 residues. The germline V and J ends were trimmed by 0 bases and 2 bases, with 8 bases remaining between them. CDR1 SEHNR and CDR2 FQNEAQ come from the germline V gene (reference sequence). Stimulation used about 9.5 ug/mL lysate from CMV-infected fibroblasts. Responding CD4+ T cells were sorted by upregulation of both CD40 ligand and CD69. Inclusion required CMV-positive serology and CD4+ counts above 400 cells/uL. A single count supports this clone. Its antigen is as yet unknown. This was the immunoSEQ version 4 assay in survey mode. Sequencing used immunoSEQ multiplex PCR; TCRdb keeps in-frame clones, though not all of them. Seen here are approximately 8,000 clones, roughly 60% observed once, and the top ten hold under 20%.

V usage is TRBV7-9 and J usage is TRBJ2-7; no clear D. Material: CD4+ T cells sorted from PBMCs after roughly 18-hour stimulation, obtained from a patient who received antiretroviral therapy. This TCR derives from an adult man with HIV who was CMV-seropositive. The CDR3 loop is CASSLARQTYEQYF. CDR3 sequence (DNA): TGTGCCAGCAGCTTAGCGCGGCAGACCTACGAGCAGTACTTC.